Given below is one TCR beta chain in context. As yet, its antigen is unknown. V gave up 4 bases and J gave up 5 bases, with 15 bases separating them. CDR3 length equals 14 residues. CDR1 and CDR2 from the germline V gene are SGHTA and FQGNSA. This sample is drawn from a study of CD8 T cells in Susac syndrome. Study-wide findings and caveats: Individuals included in the TCR sequencing and HLA analysis were acknowledged by the study to be relatively few in number. Across the total CD8+ repertoires, sixteen Susac-specific public clones were found. The CD8+ TEMRA repertoires yielded about 5 such clones.

CD8+ and CD4+ T cells taken from blood had their TCR beta sequenced. Negative isolation was used for CD8+ and CD4+ T cells, and FACS enrichment was applied to TEMRA cells. Roughly 0.45 to 1 ug RNA was reverse transcribed with random hexamers. MiXCR, applied by TCRdb to the immunoSEQ multiplex PCR reads, yields one record per CDR3 protein. The sample includes roughly 130,000 distinct CDR3 sequences, 90% to 95% of them seen just once. The V gene is TRBV7-2, the J gene TRBJ2-7; D is perhaps TRBD2 (7 bases). The clonotype comes from a human donor with Susac syndrome. The specimen sequenced was CD8+ T cells from PBMCs. In nucleotides, the CDR3 is TGTGCCAGCAGCTCGGGGGGCGAGTACGACGAGCAGTACTTC. It translates to CASSSGGEYDEQYF.